This TCR beta chain emerged from a study of tumor-infiltrating lymphocytes in oesophageal squamous cell carcinoma. From its first to its last residue, the CDR3 has 15 amino acids. Germline assignment: CDR1 MDHEN and CDR2 SYDVKM. One entry per CDR3 protein, called by TCRdb with MiXCR from the PCR reads. The sample contains tens of thousands of distinct CDR3 sequences, roughly two fifths of which appear only once. To note about this clonotype: The conserved closing phenylalanine or tryptophan is absent in this CDR3, likely reflecting a read error. No DNA is shown, since the ends of the CDR3 on it are uncertain; the CDR3 is the one TCRdb lists.

The sequenced material came from esophageal tumor tissue. This sequence was found in a male donor with esophageal squamous cell carcinoma. This rearrangement joins TRBV28 to TRBJ2-7. Here the CDR3 reads CASSWTVNYGYTFGS.